This T cell receptor (beta chain) emerged from a study of preoperative IRX-2 immunotherapy in early breast cancer. CDR3 size: 12 residues. V was pared by 3 bases and J by 3 bases, with 5 bases between. Germline CDR1 is KGHSH and CDR2 is LQKENI. Data came from immunoSEQ multiplex PCR; TCRdb stores just in-frame clones and leaves some out. The sample has tens of thousands of clones; nearly 90% are singletons. The treatment denotes: preoperative locoregional IRX-2 cytokine immunotherapy. Patients received preoperative, locoregional IRX-2 cytokine immunotherapy in a phase Ib study. The receptor's source is a human donor with breast cancer. Sequencing used tumor tissue, obtained after IRX-2 immunotherapy. The chain combines TRBV18 with TRBJ1-1; unclear D gene. CDR3 DNA sequence: TGTGCCAGCTCACCCTGGGACACTGAAGCTTTCTTT. Translating gives CASSPWDTEAFF.